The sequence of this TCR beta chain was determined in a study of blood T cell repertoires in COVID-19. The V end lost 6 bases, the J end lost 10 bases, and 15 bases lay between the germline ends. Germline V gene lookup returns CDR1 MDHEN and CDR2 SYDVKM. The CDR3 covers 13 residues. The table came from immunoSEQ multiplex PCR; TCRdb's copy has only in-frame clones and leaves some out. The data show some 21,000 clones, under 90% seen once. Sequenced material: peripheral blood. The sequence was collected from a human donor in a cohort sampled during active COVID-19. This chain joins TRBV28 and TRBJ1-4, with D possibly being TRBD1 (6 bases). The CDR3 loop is CASSTPGDGKLFF. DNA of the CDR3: TGTGCCAGCAGCACCCCAGGGGACGGAAAACTGTTTTTT.